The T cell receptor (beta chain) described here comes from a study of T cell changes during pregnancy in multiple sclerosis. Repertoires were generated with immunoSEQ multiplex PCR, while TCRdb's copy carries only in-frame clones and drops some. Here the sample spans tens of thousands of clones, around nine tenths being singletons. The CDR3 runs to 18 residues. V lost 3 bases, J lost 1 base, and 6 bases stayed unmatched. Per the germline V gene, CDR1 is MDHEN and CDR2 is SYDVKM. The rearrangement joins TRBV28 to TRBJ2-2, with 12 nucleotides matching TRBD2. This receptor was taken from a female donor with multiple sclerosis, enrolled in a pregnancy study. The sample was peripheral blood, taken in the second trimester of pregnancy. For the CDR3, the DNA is TGTGCCAGCAGTTTGACTAGCGGGGGTACTAAGAACACCGGGGAGCTGTTTTTT. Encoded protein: CASSLTSGGTKNTGELFF.